The 18 T cell receptor beta chains presented below share a single source sample, sequenced in a study of T-cell memory formation after mild COVID-19. MiXCR, applied by TCRdb to the 5' RACE reads, yields one record per CDR3 protein. The sample contains approximately 350,000 distinct CDR3 sequences, around 28% of which appear only once. The sequenced sample was PBMCs or a T cell subset sorted from them (not recorded which). The receptors were sampled from an adult woman who had mild COVID-19 (a few samples of this study predate the infection). Cell type and time point are not known.

This clonotype appeared a few times. J is TRBJ2-1 and V is TRBV27; possibly TRBD1 for D (6 bases). This CDR3 is 15 amino acids long. The germline V gene encodes CDR1 MNHEY and CDR2 SMNVEV (reference sequence). The ends were cut back, 0 bases at V and 2 bases at J, with 8 bases in the middle. DNA of the CDR3: TGTGCCAGCAGTTTATCGAGACAGGCCTACAATGAGCAGTTCTTC. As protein: CASSLSRQAYNEQFF.

This clonotype has just a few counts. V and J are TRBV20-1 and TRBJ1-2; 8 nucleotides agree with TRBD1. CDR3 length: 16 amino acids. Looked up from germline, CDR1 is DFQATT and CDR2 is SNEGSKA (reference sequence). Losses at the gene ends were 1 base for V and 1 base for J; bases not matched to a gene: 8. The DNA of the CDR3 is TGCAGTGCTAGAGGGGACAGGTCATATAGTAACTATGGCTACACCTTC. Translating gives CSARGDRSYSNYGYTF.

This clonotype was counted at least ten times. J is TRBJ2-1 and V is TRBV9; D gene uncertain. The V end lost 0 bases, the J end lost 7 bases, and 14 bases lay between the germline ends. CDR1 and CDR2 (germline): SGDLS, YYNGEE. The CDR3 loop spans 15 amino acids. This chain's CDR3 is CASSVGVRTENEQFF. CDR3 bases: TGTGCCAGCAGCGTAGGGGTACGAACGGAGAATGAGCAGTTCTTC.

V usage is TRBV4-2 and J usage is TRBJ2-5, with 14 bases that match TRBD2. Germline V lookup: CDR1 LGHNA, CDR2 YNFKEQ. The trim removed 4 bases at V and 5 bases at J, leaving 6 bases unmatched. The CDR3 totals 16 residues. This chain's CDR3 is CASSPGTSGSRETQYF. The CDR3 DNA follows: TGTGCCAGCAGCCCCGGGACTAGCGGGAGCCGGGAGACCCAGTACTTC.

In this sample, this clonotype turned up many times. The rearrangement uses TRBV19 and TRBJ2-7; 8 nucleotides align to TRBD2. Per germline, CDR1 LNHDA and CDR2 SQIVND (reference sequence). CDR3 length equals 13 residues. V shed 9 bases and J 0 bases; nucleotides not matched to a gene: 4. The DNA of the CDR3 is TGTGCCAGGGCGGGGGGCCCCTCCTACGAGCAGTACTTC. Its protein product is CARAGGPSYEQYF.

The rearrangement joins TRBV29-1 to TRBJ2-3; TRBD1 agrees at 8 bases. The germline V gene encodes CDR1 SQVTM and CDR2 ANQGSEA. The V gene end was trimmed by 0 bases and the J gene end by 2 bases; junction bases not matched to a gene: 7. This CDR3 comprises 16 residues. CDR3 protein: CSVEDPDRGNTDTQYF. Written as DNA, the CDR3 is TGCAGCGTTGAAGATCCCGACAGGGGAAACACAGATACGCAGTATTTT.

This clonotype was seen a handful of times. The chain uses TRBV30 and TRBJ2-1; 12 bases line up with TRBD2. Germline V gene sequence: CDR1 GTSNPN, CDR2 SVGIG (reference sequence). V dropped 1 base and J dropped 7; count of bases not matched to a gene: 5. This CDR3 is built from 15 residues. CDR3 in amino acids: CAWSGTSGNWNEQFF. As DNA, the CDR3 is TGTGCCTGGAGTGGGACTAGCGGGAATTGGAATGAGCAGTTCTTC.

This clonotype was detected only a few times. The chain joins TRBV9 to TRBJ2-7; D is unresolved. The V gene lost 2 bases and the J gene lost 7 bases, with 13 bases spanning the gap. Germline V lookup: CDR1 SGDLS, CDR2 YYNGEE. The CDR3 is made up of 13 amino acids. CDR3 sequence: CASSVSSSWEQYF. In nucleotides, the CDR3 is TGTGCCAGCAGCGTGAGTAGTTCGTGGGAGCAGTACTTC.

This sequence joins TRBV12-3 or TRBV12-4 and TRBJ1-6; D may be TRBD1 (5 bases). The CDR3 has 15 amino acids. V lost 1 base, J lost 10 bases, and 14 bases lay in between. CDR3 region: CASSLDGGLRSPLHF. The CDR3, as DNA: TGTGCCAGCAGTTTAGACGGGGGGTTGCGATCACCCCTCCACTTT.

This clonotype turned up a few times. V usage is TRBV18 and J usage is TRBJ1-2; 10 nucleotides align to TRBD1. V lost 6 bases, J lost 4 bases, and 8 bases stayed unmatched. CDR3 length equals 15 residues. The germline CDR1 and CDR2 sequences are KGHSH and LQKENI. The CDR3 DNA is TGTGCCAGCTCCCCAGGACAGGGGGATGTCTATGGCTACACCTTC. This codes for CASSPGQGDVYGYTF. Supplemented by reference TRBV18 and TRBJ1-2, the full variable domain reads NAGVMQNPRHLVRRRGQEARLRCSPMKGHSHVYWYRQLPEEGLKFMVYLQKENIIDESGMPKERFSAEFPKEGPSILRIQQVVRGDSAAYFCASSPGQGDVYGYTFGSGTRLTVV.

This clonotype was picked up a small number of times. This chain connects TRBV12-3 or TRBV12-4 to TRBJ2-1, with TRBD2 matching 10 bases. Losses at the gene ends were 10 bases for V and 4 bases for J; bases not matched to a gene: 16. This CDR3 is 17 amino acids long. In DNA, the CDR3 is TGTGCCACTACTCAGAGCCCACTAGCGGGAAAATACAATGAGCAGTTCTTC. Translation: CATTQSPLAGKYNEQFF.

The gene calls are TRBV6-5 and TRBJ2-3; 7 nucleotides agree with TRBD2. The V gene's germline CDR1 is MNHEY and CDR2 SVGAGI. There are 14 residues in the CDR3. After removal of 2 bases from V and 6 bases from J, the junction contained 5 bases not matched to a gene. This CDR3 is CASSYGDGRDTQYF. In nucleotides, the CDR3 is TGTGCCAGCAGTTACGGAGACGGGAGGGATACGCAGTATTTT.

The chain couples TRBV27 to TRBJ2-1, with 8 positions matching TRBD2. Germline V CDR1 and CDR2: MNHEY, SMNVEV (reference sequence). The CDR3 runs 15 residues. Trimming took 2 bases from V and 7 from J; bases not matched to a gene: 7. The CDR3 spells CASSLIGTSQNEQFF. The DNA for the CDR3 is TGTGCCAGCAGTTTAATCGGGACTAGTCAGAATGAGCAGTTCTTC.

The chain carries TRBV25-1 and TRBJ1-2; no firm D call. Germline V gives CDR1 MGHDK, CDR2 SYGVNS. V shed 4 bases and J shed 6 bases, with 9 bases lying between them. CDR3 length: 12 residues. The CDR3 protein is CASSAIGDGYTF. In DNA, the CDR3 is TGTGCCAGCAGTGCGATTGGGGATGGCTACACCTTC.

This clonotype was detected only a few times. The chain joins TRBV12-3 or TRBV12-4 to TRBJ2-7, with 11 bases that match TRBD1. The CDR3 has 15 residues. After removal of 6 bases from V and 3 bases from J, the junction contained 7 bases not matched to a gene. The CDR3 sequence: CASRKGTGGNYEQYF. CDR3 DNA sequence: TGTGCCAGCAGGAAAGGGACAGGGGGTAACTACGAGCAGTACTTC.

The V call is TRBV7-9, the J call TRBJ1-1; weak D call: TRBD1 (5 bases). The V gene lost 9 bases and the J gene lost 1 base, with 12 bases spanning the gap. CDR3 length: 13 residues. The V gene's germline CDR1 is SEHNR and CDR2 FQNEAQ (reference sequence). CDR3 DNA sequence: TGTGCCAGTAGTATTGGACAGAACACTGAAGCTTTCTTT. Its translation: CASSIGQNTEAFF.

The chain employs TRBV7-6 and TRBJ2-7; 8 bases line up with TRBD1. Germline V gene lookup returns CDR1 SGHVS and CDR2 FNYEAQ. The V gene end was trimmed by 5 bases and the J gene end by 7 bases; junction bases not matched to a gene: 4. The CDR3 length is 12 residues. The CDR3 loop reads CASSTGQVEQYF. As DNA, the CDR3 is TGTGCCAGCAGCACGGGACAGGTAGAGCAGTACTTC.

The chain employs TRBV19 and TRBJ2-1; no clear D gene. The CDR3 consists of 12 residues. The germline V gene has CDR1 LNHDA and CDR2 SQIVND (reference sequence). V was cut by 2 bases and J by 7 bases, with 6 bases left in between. CDR3 amino acids: CASSISANEQFF. CDR3 bases: TGTGCCAGTAGTATATCAGCGAATGAGCAGTTCTTC.